Listed below are T cell receptor beta chains from one sample, sequenced in a study of CD8+CD57+ T cells in acquired aplastic anemia. Each CDR3 protein is one row after TCRdb ran MiXCR on the reads. Of 260,000 or so distinct CDR3 sequences listed, more than 45% were seen once; the top ten hold 7.8%. The sequenced sample consisted of sorted CD4+, CD8+, or CD8+CD57+ T cells (not recorded which) from PBMCs. These receptor sequences come from a human donor with aplastic anemia. CDR3s leave out the opening cysteine and the closing phenylalanine or tryptophan.

j_call v_call cdr3_aa
TRBJ1-1 TRBV2 ASSNGEHTEAF
TRBJ1-5 TRBV24-1 ATGQGGQPQH
TRBJ1-4 TRBV7-9 ASRKGETATNEKLF
TRBJ1-5 TRBV20-1 SASRGQGGNNQPQH
TRBJ2-7 TRBV7-9 ASIIPRDTSYEQY
TRBJ1-2 TRBV2 ASSEPARVYGYT
TRBJ1-1 TRBV19 ASSAPQGRVYTEAF
TRBJ1-1 TRBV29-1 SVDANTEAF
TRBJ1-4 TRBV11-1 ASSFGAVARTNEKLF
TRBJ1-2 TRBV24-1 ATSERQGGYT
TRBJ2-7 TRBV5-1 ASSLAPGQGMGEQY
TRBJ2-7 TRBV27 ASSFTDPRVEQY
TRBJ2-3 TRBV5-6 ASRRALAPSDAQY
TRBJ2-7 TRBV4-1 ASSQDGGRDEQY
TRBJ1-2 TRBV6-5 ASSYSISTYGYT
TRBJ2-5 TRBV29-1 SVGTGGGETQY
TRBJ1-1 TRBV9 ASSREGQLEAF
TRBJ2-2 TRBV10-1 ASSDRTSGELF
TRBJ2-3 TRBV12-3/TRBV12-4 ASSLGTLNEQY
TRBJ1-3 TRBV2 ASTGDISGNTIY
TRBJ2-5 TRBV6-1 ASSIAGRETQY
TRBJ2-1 TRBV7-9 ASSLPPGETSGSPLFYNEQF
TRBJ2-1 TRBV29-1 SVELGFREQF
TRBJ2-7 TRBV12-3/TRBV12-4 ASSLRHNTRPYEQY
TRBJ1-2 TRBV13 ASSLDRGRGYGYT
TRBJ2-1 TRBV20-1 SAEARETGDFWREQF
TRBJ2-5 TRBV14 ASSQGLAGSRETQY